This TCR beta chain was sequenced for a study of cytomegalovirus exposure and HLA in healthy donors. A note on this clone: Its target is unknown.

Trimming removed 10 bases from V and 4 bases from J, with 9 bases in between. CDR1 is MDHEN and CDR2 is SYDVKM in the germline V gene. CDR3 length: 11 amino acids. Here immunoSEQ multiplex PCR was the method, and the copy in TCRdb shows in-frame clones only, minus some. This table has almost 75,000 clones, about 82% appearing once. Study-level results: Researchers catalogued around 150 TCR beta chains as cytomegalovirus-associated. The CMV antigen specificity of three CMV-associated chains was confirmed through in vitro analysis. Per published reports, the classifier diagnosed cytomegalovirus status with high specificity and sensitivity.

The J gene is TRBJ2-3, the V gene TRBV28; tentative D call: TRBD1 (5 bases). Sequencing was performed on PBMCs. This receptor was obtained from a man aged 25 to 40 in good health and CMV-seronegative. CDR3 nucleotides: TGTGCCACCATCAGGGCAGATACGCAGTATTTT. As protein: CATIRADTQYF.